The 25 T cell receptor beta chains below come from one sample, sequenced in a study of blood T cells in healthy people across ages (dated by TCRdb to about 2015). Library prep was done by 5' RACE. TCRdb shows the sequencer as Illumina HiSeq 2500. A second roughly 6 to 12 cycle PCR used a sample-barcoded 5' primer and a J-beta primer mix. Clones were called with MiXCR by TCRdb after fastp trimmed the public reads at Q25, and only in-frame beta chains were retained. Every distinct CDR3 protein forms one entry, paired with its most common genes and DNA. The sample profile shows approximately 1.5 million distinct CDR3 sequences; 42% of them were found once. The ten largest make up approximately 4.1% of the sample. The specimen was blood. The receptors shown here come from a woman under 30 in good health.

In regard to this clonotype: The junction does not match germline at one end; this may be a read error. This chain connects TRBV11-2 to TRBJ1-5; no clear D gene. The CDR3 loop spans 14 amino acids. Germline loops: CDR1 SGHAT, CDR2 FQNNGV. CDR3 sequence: CASSETYSNRPQHF. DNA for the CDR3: TGTGCCAGCAGCGAGACCTATAGCAATCGGCCCCAGCATTTT.

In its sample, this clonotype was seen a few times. CDR3 bases: TGTGCCAGCAGACTTCCGGGACGGAATTCACCCCTCCACTTT. It translates to CASRLPGRNSPLHF. The chain uses TRBV5-5 and TRBJ1-6; tentative D call: TRBD1 (5 bases). This CDR3 contains 14 residues. Germline V lookup: CDR1 SGHKS, CDR2 YYEKEE (reference sequence). Trimming took 5 bases from V and 7 from J, leaving 13 bases between them.

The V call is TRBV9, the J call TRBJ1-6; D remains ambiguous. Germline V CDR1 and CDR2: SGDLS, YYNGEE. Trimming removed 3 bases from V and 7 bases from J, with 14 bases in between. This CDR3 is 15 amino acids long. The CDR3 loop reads CASSGNPGNNSPLHF. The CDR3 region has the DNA TGTGCCAGCAGCGGGAACCCGGGGAACAATTCACCCCTCCACTTT.

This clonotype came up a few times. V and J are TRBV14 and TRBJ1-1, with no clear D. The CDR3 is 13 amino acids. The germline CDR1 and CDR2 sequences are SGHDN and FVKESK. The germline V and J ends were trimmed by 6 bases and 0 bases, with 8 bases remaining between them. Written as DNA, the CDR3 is TGTGCCAGCAGTATAGCCTTGAACACTGAAGCTTTCTTT. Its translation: CASSIALNTEAFF.

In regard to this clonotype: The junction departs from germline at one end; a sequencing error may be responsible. The CDR3 reads CVSSGSSDTQYF. CDR3 in DNA: TGTGTCAGCAGCGGGAGCTCAGATACGCAGTATTTT. The chain recombines TRBV7-9 with TRBJ2-3; 8 bases map to TRBD2. The V gene's germline CDR1 is SEHNR and CDR2 FQNEAQ (reference sequence). This CDR3 is built from 12 residues.

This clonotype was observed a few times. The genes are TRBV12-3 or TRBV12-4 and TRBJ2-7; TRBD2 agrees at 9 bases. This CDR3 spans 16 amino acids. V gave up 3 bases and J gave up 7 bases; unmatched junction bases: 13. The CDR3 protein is CASSFWRSGRQGEQYF. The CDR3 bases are TGTGCCAGCAGTTTTTGGCGAAGCGGGAGGCAAGGGGAGCAGTACTTC.

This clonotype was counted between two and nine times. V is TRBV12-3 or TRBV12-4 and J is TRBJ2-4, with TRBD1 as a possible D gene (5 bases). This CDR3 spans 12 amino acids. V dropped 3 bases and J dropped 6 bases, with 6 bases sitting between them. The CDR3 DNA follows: TGTGCCAGCAGTTTCGACAGAAACATTCAGTACTTC. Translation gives CASSFDRNIQYF.

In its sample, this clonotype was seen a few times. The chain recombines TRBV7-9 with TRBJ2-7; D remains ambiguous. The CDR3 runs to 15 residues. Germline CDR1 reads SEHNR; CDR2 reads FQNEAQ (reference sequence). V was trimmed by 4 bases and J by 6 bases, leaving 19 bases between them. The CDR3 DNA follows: TGTGCCAGCAGCTCCACGCAGGAAGGGCTCGCCGAGCAGTACTTC. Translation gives CASSSTQEGLAEQYF.

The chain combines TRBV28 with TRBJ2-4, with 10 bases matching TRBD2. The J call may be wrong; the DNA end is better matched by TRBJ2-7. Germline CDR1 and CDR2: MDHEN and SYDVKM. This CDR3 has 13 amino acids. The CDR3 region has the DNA TGTGCCACCGGACTAGCGGTTCACTACGAGCAGTACTTC. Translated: CATGLAVHYEQYF.

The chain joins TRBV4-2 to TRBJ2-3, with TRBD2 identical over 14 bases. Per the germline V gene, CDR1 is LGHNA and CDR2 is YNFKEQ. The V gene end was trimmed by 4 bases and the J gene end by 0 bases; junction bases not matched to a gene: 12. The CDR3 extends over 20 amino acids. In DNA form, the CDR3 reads TGTGCCAGCAGCCTGGTGGGACTAGCGGGAGCTCCCCCTAGCACAGATACGCAGTATTTT. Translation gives CASSLVGLAGAPPSTDTQYF.

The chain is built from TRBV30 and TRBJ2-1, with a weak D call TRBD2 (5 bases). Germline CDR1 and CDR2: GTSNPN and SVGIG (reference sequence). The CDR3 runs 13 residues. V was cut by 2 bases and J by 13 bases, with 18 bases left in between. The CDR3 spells CAWSRGRWETQFF. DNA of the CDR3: TGTGCCTGGAGTCGTGGCAGATGGGAGACCCAGTTCTTC.

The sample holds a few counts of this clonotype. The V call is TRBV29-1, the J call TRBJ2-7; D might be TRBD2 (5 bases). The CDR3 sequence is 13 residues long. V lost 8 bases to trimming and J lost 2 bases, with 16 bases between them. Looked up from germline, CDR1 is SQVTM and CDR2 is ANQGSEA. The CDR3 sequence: CSPTTGFAYEQYF. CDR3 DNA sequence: TGCAGCCCGACTACCGGGTTCGCCTACGAGCAGTACTTC.

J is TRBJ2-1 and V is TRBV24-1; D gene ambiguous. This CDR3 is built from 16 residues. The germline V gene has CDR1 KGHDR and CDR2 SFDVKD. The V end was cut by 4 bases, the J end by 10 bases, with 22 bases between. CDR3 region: CATSDSRTVSSYEQFF. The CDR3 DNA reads TGTGCCACCAGTGACTCCCGGACGGTGAGCTCCTACGAGCAGTTCTTC.

CDR3 coding DNA: TGTGCCACCAGCAGAGACTTTGGGACAGGCTATAATTCACCCCTCCACTTT. Its translation is CATSRDFGTGYNSPLHF. This chain connects TRBV15 to TRBJ1-6; the match to TRBD1 covers 8 bases. J was trimmed by 3 bases and V by 0 bases; bases with no gene match: 4. This CDR3 has 17 amino acids. Germline V gives CDR1 LNHNV, CDR2 YYDKDF (reference sequence).

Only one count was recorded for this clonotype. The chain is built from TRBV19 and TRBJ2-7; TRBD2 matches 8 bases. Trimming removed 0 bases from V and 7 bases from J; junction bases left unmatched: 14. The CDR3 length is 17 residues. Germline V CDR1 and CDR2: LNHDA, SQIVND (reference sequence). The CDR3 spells CASSIDRSGSSYNEQYF. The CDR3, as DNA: TGTGCCAGTAGTATAGACCGGAGCGGGAGTTCCTACAATGAGCAGTACTTC.

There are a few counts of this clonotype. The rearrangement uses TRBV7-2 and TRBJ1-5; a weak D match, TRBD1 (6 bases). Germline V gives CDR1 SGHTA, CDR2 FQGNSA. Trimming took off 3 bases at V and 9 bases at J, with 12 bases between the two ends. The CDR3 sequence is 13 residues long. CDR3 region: CASSLGGLRPQHF. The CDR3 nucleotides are TGTGCCAGCAGCTTGGGGGGGCTGCGGCCCCAGCATTTT.

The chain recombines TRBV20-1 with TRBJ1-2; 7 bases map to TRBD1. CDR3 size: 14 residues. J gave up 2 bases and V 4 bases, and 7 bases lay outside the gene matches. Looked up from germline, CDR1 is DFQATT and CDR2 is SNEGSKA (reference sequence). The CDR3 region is CSATDRMVNYGYTF. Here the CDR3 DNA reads TGCAGTGCTACGGACAGGATGGTGAACTATGGCTACACCTTC.

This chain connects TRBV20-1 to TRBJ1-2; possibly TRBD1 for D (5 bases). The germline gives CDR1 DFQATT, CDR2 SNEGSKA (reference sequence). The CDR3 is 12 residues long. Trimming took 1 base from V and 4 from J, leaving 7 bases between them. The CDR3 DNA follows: TGCAGTGCTAGAGGCAGGGCCTATGGCTACACCTTC. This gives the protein CSARGRAYGYTF.

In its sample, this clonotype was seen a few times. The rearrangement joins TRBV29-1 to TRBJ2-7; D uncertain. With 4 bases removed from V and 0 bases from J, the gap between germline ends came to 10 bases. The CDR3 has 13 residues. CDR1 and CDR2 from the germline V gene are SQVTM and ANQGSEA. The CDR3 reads CSVAQRRSYEQYF. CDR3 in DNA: TGCAGCGTTGCCCAGCGTCGCTCCTACGAGCAGTACTTC.

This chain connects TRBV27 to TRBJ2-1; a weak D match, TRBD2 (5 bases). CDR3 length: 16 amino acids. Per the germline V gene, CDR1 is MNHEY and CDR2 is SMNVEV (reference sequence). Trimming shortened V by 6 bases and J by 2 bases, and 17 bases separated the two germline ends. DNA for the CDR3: TGTGCCAGCAGGAGAAAAGGGAGAAACACCTACAATGAGCAGTTCTTC. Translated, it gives CASRRKGRNTYNEQFF.

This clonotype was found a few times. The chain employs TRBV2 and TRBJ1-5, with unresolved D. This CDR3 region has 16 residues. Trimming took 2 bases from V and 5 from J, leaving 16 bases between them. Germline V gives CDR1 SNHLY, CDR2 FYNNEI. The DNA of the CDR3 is TGTGCCAGCAGTGAATCTCGGGGTGCTCGTTATCAGCCCCAGCATTTT. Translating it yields CASSESRGARYQPQHF. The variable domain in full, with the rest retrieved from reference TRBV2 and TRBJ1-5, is EPEVTQTPSHQVTQMGQEVILRCVPISNHLYFYWYRQILGQKVEFLVSFYNNEISEKSEIFDDQFSVERPDGSNFTLKIRSTKLEDSAMYFCASSESRGARYQPQHFGDGTRLSIL.

DNA for the CDR3: TGTGCCAGCAGTTTTGGGAGTGGGGACACTGAAGCTTTCTTT. It specifies CASSFGSGDTEAFF. This chain links TRBV12-3 or TRBV12-4 with TRBJ1-1; D is unclear. Trimming took off 3 bases at V and 3 bases at J, with 11 bases between the two ends. The CDR3 spans 14 residues.

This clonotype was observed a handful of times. This CDR3 is CASSQVQRGHTTDTQYF. The CDR3 DNA reads TGTGCCAGCAGCCAAGTCCAGCGGGGGCACACCACAGATACGCAGTATTTT. The chain combines TRBV3-1 with TRBJ2-3; 8 positions match TRBD2. The germline CDR1 and CDR2 sequences are LGHDT and YNNKEL (reference sequence). V lost 1 base and J lost 2; bases outside the gene matches: 8. This CDR3 is built from 17 residues.

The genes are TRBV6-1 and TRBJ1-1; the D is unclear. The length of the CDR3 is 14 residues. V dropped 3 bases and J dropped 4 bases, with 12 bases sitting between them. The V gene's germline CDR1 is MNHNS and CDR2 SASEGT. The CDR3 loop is CASSEVGVGTEAFF. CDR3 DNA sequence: TGTGCCAGCAGTGAGGTCGGGGTCGGCACTGAAGCTTTCTTT.

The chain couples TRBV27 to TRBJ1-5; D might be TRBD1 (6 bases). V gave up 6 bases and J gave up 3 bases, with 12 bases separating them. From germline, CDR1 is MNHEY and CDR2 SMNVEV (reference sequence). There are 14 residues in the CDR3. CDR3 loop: CASSYQGINQPQHF. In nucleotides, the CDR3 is TGTGCCAGCAGCTATCAGGGGATCAATCAGCCCCAGCATTTT.